This T cell receptor (beta chain) is drawn from a study of T cell responses to AZD1222 COVID-19 vaccine. Germline CDR1 is MNHEY and CDR2 is SVGEGT. This CDR3 comprises 15 residues. Germline trimming cut 0 bases from V and 3 bases from J; bases unmatched to any gene: 2. TCRdb's copy holds only in-frame clones and misses some; the assay was immunoSEQ multiplex PCR. In the table there are approximately 140,000 clones, more than 80% of which are singletons. In regard to this clone: Its antigen is not known.

Overall study results and limits: Compared with day 0, the breadth and depth of the Spike-specific TCR repertoire rose significantly after two doses of AZD1222. White British people made up most donors, females outnumbered males, and clonal diversity was possibly underestimated. Researchers report vaccine-associated CD4 TCRs spanning spike, with dominance at 160-218 and 743-854.

Recipients boosted at about 4 weeks or about 12 weeks are pooled. The TCR was taken from an adult who received the AZD1222 COVID-19 vaccine. Sequencing used peripheral blood, obtained 28 days after the second AZD1222 dose. The chain links TRBV6-2 or TRBV6-3 to TRBJ2-7; 10 nucleotides align to TRBD1. DNA for the CDR3: TGTGCCAGCAGTTACTCCGGGACAGGGGTCTACGAGCAGTACTTC. It is translated as CASSYSGTGVYEQYF.